These 29 T cell receptor beta chains originate from one sample sequenced in a study of OX40 agonist ivuxolimab in advanced cancers. The table came from immunoSEQ multiplex PCR; TCRdb's copy has only in-frame clones and leaves some out. The sample has around 45,000 clones; over 85% are singletons. Sequencing was performed on CD4+ or CD8+ T cells sorted from blood, taken in a trial of the OX40 agonist ivuxolimab. These receptors were obtained from an adult with an advanced solid tumor such as melanoma, head and neck, liver or kidney cancer.

This clone appeared once. The rearrangement links TRBV9 to TRBJ2-2; 10 bases match TRBD2. Germline-derived CDR1 and CDR2 are SGDLS and YYNGEE. V lost 4 bases, J lost 5 bases, and 8 bases stayed unmatched. The CDR3 runs 16 residues. The CDR3 DNA is TGTGCCAGCAGCCAAGGACTAGCGGAGAAAACCGGGGAGCTGTTTTTT. Translated: CASSQGLAEKTGELFF. Looking up the rest from reference TRBV9 and TRBJ2-2 gives the full variable domain: DSGVTQTPKHLITATGQRVTLRCSPRSGDLSVYWYQQSLDQGLQFLIQYYNGEERAKGNILERFSAQQFPDLHSELNLSSLELGDSALYFCASSQGLAEKTGELFFGEGSRLTVL.

The chain recombines TRBV21-1 with TRBJ2-1. TRBV21-1 is recorded as a pseudogene. CDR3 length: 16 amino acids. The CDR3 bases are TGTGCCAGCAGCAAAGTAGGGATGAAGAACTACAATGAGCAGTTCTTC. It translates to CASSKVGMKNYNEQFF.

In its sample, this clone was seen a few times. The rearrangement links TRBV6-6 to TRBJ1-1; TRBD1 matches at 8 bases. V shed 7 bases, J shed 7 bases, and the junction held 11 bases outside the gene matches. The CDR3 covers 14 residues. The germline V gene encodes CDR1 MNHNY and CDR2 SVGAGI (reference sequence). DNA of the CDR3: TGTGCCAGCACTTCCGACAGGGGAGTGGGTGAAGCTTTCTTT. This translates into CASTSDRGVGEAFF.

This clone has a handful of counts. The chain employs TRBV29-1 and TRBJ2-7; 10 bases agree with TRBD2. Per the germline V gene, CDR1 is SQVTM and CDR2 is ANQGSEA. Trimming took 4 bases from V and 6 from J; bases not matched to a gene: 9. The CDR3 is 14 amino acids. The CDR3 DNA follows: TGCAGCGTTGTAGGGGGGACTAGCGCTCTCGAGCAGTACTTC. It translates to CSVVGGTSALEQYF.

This clone has only a few counts. This chain uses TRBV30 with TRBJ1-1; D gene unclear. V dropped 0 bases and J dropped 12 bases, with 8 bases sitting between them. CDR3 size: 10 residues. Germline values: CDR1 GTSNPN, CDR2 SVGIG (reference sequence). CDR3 in amino acids: CAWSVFETFF. CDR3 bases: TGTGCCTGGAGTGTATTCGAGACTTTCTTT.

The chain combines TRBV5-1 with TRBJ1-1, with D possibly being TRBD1 (6 bases). With 4 bases removed from V and 0 bases from J, the gap between germline ends came to 16 bases. CDR1 and CDR2 from the germline V gene are SGHRS and YFSETQ. This CDR3 spans 16 amino acids. The CDR3 DNA reads TGCGCCAGCAGCAGGGAGACAGGCTTGTTGAACACTGAAGCTTTCTTT. Amino acids: CASSRETGLLNTEAFF.

The V call is TRBV19, the J call TRBJ2-1, with TRBD2 identical over 9 bases. CDR3 length: 13 residues. With 9 bases clipped from V and 9 bases from J, the junction kept 9 bases outside the gene matches. Germline values: CDR1 LNHDA, CDR2 SQIVND (reference sequence). The chain's CDR3 is CASSGTSIAEQFF. The CDR3 DNA reads TGTGCCAGCTCCGGGACTAGCATCGCTGAGCAGTTCTTC.

V and J are TRBV29-1 and TRBJ2-2; 12 nucleotides agree with TRBD2. The CDR3 is made up of 12 amino acids. The germline V gene has CDR1 SQVTM and CDR2 ANQGSEA. Trimming removed 7 bases from V and 8 bases from J; junction bases left unmatched: 2. DNA of the CDR3: TGCAGCGGAGGACTAGCGGGGGGGGAGCTGTTTTTT. Translation gives CSGGLAGGELFF.

This sequence joins TRBV11-2 and TRBJ2-7; perhaps TRBD2 as D (5 bases). The CDR3 has 18 amino acids. V lost 0 bases and J 8 bases, leaving 26 bases between the germline ends. Germline values: CDR1 SGHAT, CDR2 FQNNGV. CDR3 loop: CASSLEAPGVDPTGKQYV. The CDR3 nucleotides read TGTGCCAGCAGCTTAGAGGCCCCCGGGGTGGACCCTACGGGCAAGCAGTACGTC.

V usage is TRBV13 and J usage is TRBJ2-5, with D possibly matching TRBD2 (5 bases). CDR1 is PRHDT and CDR2 is FYEKMQ in the germline V gene (reference sequence). CDR3 length: 16 residues. V was clipped by 4 bases and J by 6 bases, with 21 bases between them. CDR3 region: CASSSPGTHEGKTQYF. CDR3 coding DNA: TGTGCCAGCAGCTCGCCGGGCACCCATGAGGGAAAGACCCAGTACTTC. Together with reference TRBV13 and TRBJ2-5, the CDR3 gives the full variable domain: AAGVIQSPRHLIKEKRETATLKCYPIPRHDTVYWYQQGPGQDPQFLISFYEKMQSDKGSIPDRFSAQQFSDYHSELNMSSLELGDSALYFCASSSPGTHEGKTQYFGPGTRLLVL.

The chain recombines TRBV28 with TRBJ1-1; D not certain. The CDR3 extends over 14 amino acids. V lost 5 bases and J 5 bases, leaving 15 bases between the germline ends. CDR1 and CDR2 from the germline V gene are MDHEN and SYDVKM. CDR3 nucleotide sequence: TGTGCCAGCAGTCCGGAGGGATGGCGGACTGAAGCTTTCTTT. Translated: CASSPEGWRTEAFF.

This clone has only a few counts. The chain links TRBV11-2 to TRBJ2-1; TRBD2 is a possible D gene (7 bases). CDR1 SGHAT and CDR2 FQNNGV come from the germline V gene. The CDR3 runs to 16 residues. Deletions cut 1 base from V and 3 bases from J, with 13 bases between. CDR3 nucleotides: TGTGCCAGCAGCTTAGTGGGAGGGGGGGACTACAATGAGCAGTTCTTC. This gives the protein CASSLVGGGDYNEQFF.

V usage is TRBV7-6 and J usage is TRBJ2-7; D might be TRBD1 (5 bases). The germline V and J ends were trimmed by 5 bases and 3 bases, with 11 bases remaining between them. The CDR3 is made up of 13 amino acids. CDR1 is SGHVS and CDR2 is FNYEAQ in the germline V gene. In DNA form, the CDR3 reads TGTGCCAGCAGCAAGGACGACAGCTACGAGCAGTACTTC. Its translation is CASSKDDSYEQYF. The variable domain in full, completed from reference TRBV7-6 and TRBJ2-7, reads GAGVSQSPRYKVTKRGQDVALRCDPISGHVSLYWYRQALGQGPEFLTYFNYEAQQDKSGLPNDRFSAERPEGSISTLTIQRTEQRDSAMYRCASSKDDSYEQYFGPGTRLTVT.

The chain is built from TRBV28 and TRBJ2-3; 12 nucleotides agree with TRBD2. V shed 7 bases, J shed 2 bases, and the junction held 13 bases outside the gene matches. CDR3 size: 18 residues. Germline lookup yields CDR1 MDHEN and CDR2 SYDVKM. The CDR3 protein is CASTSPTSGSFTTDTQYF. CDR3 sequence (DNA): TGTGCCAGCACCTCCCCGACTAGCGGGAGTTTTACCACAGATACGCAGTATTTT.

The chain is built from TRBV6-6 and TRBJ2-7, with TRBD2 matching 9 bases. The germline gives CDR1 MNHNY, CDR2 SVGAGI (reference sequence). The CDR3 spans 15 residues. Trimming at V came to 0 bases and at J to 6 bases, leaving 6 bases not matched to a gene. Here the CDR3 DNA reads TGTGCCAGCAGTTACTCCCTAGCGGGAATTCTCGAGCAGTACTTC. Translating it yields CASSYSLAGILEQYF.

V is TRBV7-9 and J is TRBJ2-2, with 10 bases aligning to TRBD1. The CDR3 is 16 residues long. V was clipped by 2 bases and J by 5 bases; unmatched bases: 5. The germline V gene has CDR1 SEHNR and CDR2 FQNEAQ (reference sequence). CDR3 sequence (DNA): TGTGCCAGCAGCTTACTACCGGGACAGGGGACCGGGGAGCTGTTTTTT. Translated, it gives CASSLLPGQGTGELFF.

This clone was seen once. V usage is TRBV11-2 and J usage is TRBJ2-7, with TRBD2 matching 14 bases. This CDR3 spans 15 amino acids. V was pared by 5 bases and J by 5 bases, with 5 bases of the junction left unmatched. From germline, CDR1 is SGHAT and CDR2 FQNNGV. CDR3 in amino acids: CASSPTSGGAHEQYV. Written as DNA, the CDR3 is TGTGCCAGCAGCCCGACTAGCGGGGGGGCTCACGAGCAGTACGTC.

The gene calls are TRBV9 and TRBJ2-3, with D perhaps assigned TRBD1 or TRBD2 (5 bases each). This CDR3 is built from 14 residues. Germline CDR1 SGDLS, CDR2 YYNGEE. The germline V and J ends were trimmed by 0 bases and 6 bases, with 11 bases remaining between them. CDR3 coding DNA: TGTGCCAGCAGCGTAGCGGGGCGGCAGGATACGCAGTATTTT. It specifies CASSVAGRQDTQYF. Combining the CDR3 with reference TRBV9 and TRBJ2-3 gives the whole variable domain DSGVTQTPKHLITATGQRVTLRCSPRSGDLSVYWYQQSLDQGLQFLIQYYNGEERAKGNILERFSAQQFPDLHSELNLSSLELGDSALYFCASSVAGRQDTQYFGPGTRLTVL.

This chain links TRBV25-1 with TRBJ1-2; D unresolved. V lost 5 bases to trimming and J lost 3 bases, with 16 bases between them. This CDR3 contains 15 residues. Germline V CDR1 and CDR2: MGHDK, SYGVNS. CDR3 nucleotides: TGTGCCAGCAGTCTAGGGAACAGCCCATACTATGGCTACACCTTC. The encoded protein is CASSLGNSPYYGYTF.

V is TRBV10-3 and J is TRBJ1-5, with D hard to call. Germline V CDR1 and CDR2: ENHRY, SYGVKD. This CDR3 contains 14 residues. V lost 2 bases and J lost 0, with 5 bases in between. The CDR3 loop reads CAISEAHSNQPQHF. CDR3 sequence (DNA): TGTGCCATCAGTGAGGCCCATAGCAATCAGCCCCAGCATTTT.

The rearrangement links TRBV27 to TRBJ1-4; D might be TRBD1 (6 bases). This CDR3 region has 14 residues. The germline CDR1 and CDR2 sequences are MNHEY and SMNVEV (reference sequence). V lost 5 bases to trimming and J lost 7 bases, with 14 bases between them. The CDR3 DNA follows: TGTGCCAGCAGTATTGACAGGCGAAGTGAAAAACTGTTTTTT. Translation: CASSIDRRSEKLFF.

In its sample, this clone was seen once. The rearrangement joins TRBV7-6 to TRBJ2-7; TRBD1 or TRBD2 may be the D gene (7 bases each). The CDR3 loop spans 14 amino acids. Per germline, CDR1 SGHVS and CDR2 FNYEAQ. Trimming took off 1 base at V and 5 bases at J, with 12 bases between the two ends. CDR3 amino acids: CASSLEAGGDEQYF. DNA of the CDR3: TGTGCCAGCAGCTTAGAAGCAGGGGGGGACGAGCAGTACTTC. The full variable domain, with the rest looked up from reference TRBV7-6 and TRBJ2-7, is GAGVSQSPRYKVTKRGQDVALRCDPISGHVSLYWYRQALGQGPEFLTYFNYEAQQDKSGLPNDRFSAERPEGSISTLTIQRTEQRDSAMYRCASSLEAGGDEQYFGPGTRLTVT.

This chain joins TRBV7-8 and TRBJ2-3; a weak D match, TRBD1 (6 bases). The CDR3 consists of 14 residues. Germline CDR1 reads SGHVS; CDR2 reads FQNEAQ. Trimming removed 6 bases at V and 3 bases at J, with 13 bases between. The CDR3 spells CASSKNTGTDTQYF. The CDR3 coding sequence is TGTGCCAGCAGTAAGAACACAGGGACAGATACGCAGTATTTT.

The CDR3 region is CASSNLDRAGYTF. The CDR3 DNA follows: TGTGCCAGCAGCAACCTTGACAGGGCTGGCTACACCTTC. This sequence joins TRBV7-8 and TRBJ1-2, with 7 positions matching TRBD1. Germline V CDR1 and CDR2: SGHVS, FQNEAQ. This CDR3 has 13 residues. J gave up 7 bases and V 5 bases, and 7 bases lay outside the gene matches. Filled out from reference TRBV7-8 and TRBJ1-2, the complete variable domain reads GAGVSQSPRYKVAKRGQDVALRCDPISGHVSLFWYQQALGQGPEFLTYFQNEAQLDKSGLPSDRFFAERPEGSVSTLKIQRTQQEDSAVYLCASSNLDRAGYTFGSGTRLTVV.

The rearrangement joins TRBV4-1 to TRBJ1-1; maybe TRBD1 (6 bases). There are 16 residues in the CDR3. The ends were cut back, 3 bases at V and 3 bases at J, with 17 bases in the middle. The V gene's germline CDR1 is MGHRA and CDR2 YSYEKL. DNA of the CDR3: TGCGCCAGCAGCCACGTACGACAGGTGGGCGACACTGAAGCTTTCTTT. This encodes CASSHVRQVGDTEAFF.

This clone appeared a single time. The chain combines TRBV28 with TRBJ1-5; TRBD1 matches 8 bases. This CDR3 region has 11 residues. The junction had 2 bases not matched to a gene; V was cut back by 2 bases and J by 14 bases. Germline V CDR1 and CDR2: MDHEN, SYDVKM. CDR3 region: CASSLADREHF. The CDR3 nucleotides read TGTGCCAGCAGTTTAGCGGACAGGGAGCATTTT.

This sequence joins TRBV4-1 and TRBJ2-3; 10 nucleotides align to TRBD1. The CDR3 totals 16 residues. CDR1 and CDR2 (germline): MGHRA, YSYEKL. V shed 3 bases, J shed 5 bases, and the junction held 8 bases outside the gene matches. The CDR3 here is CASSQIGQGEEDTQYF. The CDR3, as DNA: TGCGCCAGCAGCCAGATCGGACAGGGGGAGGAAGATACGCAGTATTTT.

This clone has a single count. The gene calls are TRBV28 and TRBJ2-5; either TRBD1 or TRBD2 may supply D (6 bases each). From germline, CDR1 is MDHEN and CDR2 SYDVKM. The CDR3 extends over 16 amino acids. The ends were cut back, 3 bases at V and 2 bases at J, with 16 bases in the middle. CDR3 residues: CASSFEGGREQETQYF. The CDR3, as DNA: TGTGCCAGCAGTTTTGAGGGGGGAAGGGAACAAGAGACCCAGTACTTC.

This clone was observed a handful of times. The CDR3 loop is CASSLDVGSEAFF. CDR3 nucleotide sequence: TGTGCCAGCAGCTTAGACGTGGGCTCTGAAGCTTTCTTT. V and J are TRBV11-2 and TRBJ1-1; D gene uncertain. In germline, CDR1 is SGHAT, CDR2 FQNNGV. The ends were cut back, 0 bases at V and 6 bases at J, with 8 bases in the middle. The CDR3 has 13 amino acids.